Presented here are 23 T cell receptor beta chains from one specimen sequenced in a study of blood T cell repertoires in COVID-19. Sequencing was performed with immunoSEQ multiplex PCR; in TCRdb, only in-frame clones are kept and a portion is missing. The sample has a few hundred thousand clones; 70% to 90% are singletons. Input material: PBMCs or T cells enriched from blood (not recorded which). Receptor source: a man aged 30 to 45 who had recovered from COVID-19.

The chain links TRBV7-9 to TRBJ2-7; 9 bases align to TRBD1. The CDR3 is 14 amino acids. V shed 4 bases, J shed 3 bases, and the junction held 4 bases outside the gene matches. CDR1 and CDR2 (germline): SEHNR, FQNEAQ (reference sequence). For the CDR3, the DNA is TGTGCCAGCAGCTCAAGGACAGGGGACTACGAGCAGTACTTC. Amino acids: CASSSRTGDYEQYF.

The chain links TRBV27 to TRBJ1-1; TRBD1 matches 11 bases. CDR3 length: 13 amino acids. CDR1 is MNHEY and CDR2 is SMNVEV in the germline V gene (reference sequence). V trimming: 2 bases; J trimming: 8 bases; junction bases outside the gene matches: 1. The CDR3 nucleotides read TGTGCCAGCAGTTTAGGGACAGGGGGAGAAGCTTTCTTT. The encoded protein is CASSLGTGGEAFF.

The chain combines TRBV5-1 with TRBJ2-3; the match to TRBD2 covers 10 bases. This CDR3 is 16 amino acids long. Germline CDR1 SGHRS, CDR2 YFSETQ. The V gene end was trimmed by 4 bases and the J gene end by 4 bases; junction bases not matched to a gene: 9. CDR3 sequence reads: CASSPMASGGSDTQYF. The CDR3 DNA follows: TGCGCCAGCAGCCCAATGGCTAGCGGGGGTTCAGATACGCAGTATTTT.

The chain couples TRBV5-1 to TRBJ1-2; no firm D call. With 0 bases removed from V and 4 bases from J, the gap between germline ends came to 10 bases. The CDR3 spans 14 residues. The germline V gene has CDR1 SGHRS and CDR2 YFSETQ. CDR3 region: CASSLVNTGYGYTF. CDR3 DNA: TGCGCCAGCAGCTTGGTAAACACGGGCTATGGCTACACCTTC.

As DNA, the CDR3 is TGTGCCAGTGGTGCCGAGGGAGGACACCAAGAGACCCAGTACTTC. This codes for CASGAEGGHQETQYF. This chain connects TRBV19 to TRBJ2-5; tentative D call: TRBD2 (6 bases). The V and J ends lost 8 bases and 0 bases respectively, with 16 bases between them. This CDR3 comprises 15 residues. Per the germline V gene, CDR1 is LNHDA and CDR2 is SQIVND (reference sequence).

The chain links TRBV6-5 to TRBJ2-7; no firm D call. The V gene lost 6 bases and the J gene lost 0 bases, with 12 bases spanning the gap. CDR3 length: 14 residues. The germline V gene encodes CDR1 MNHEY and CDR2 SVGAGI. In nucleotides, the CDR3 is TGTGCCAGCAGATCAGGATTCTACTCCTACGAGCAGTACTTC. This encodes CASRSGFYSYEQYF.

The V call is TRBV7-9, the J call TRBJ1-2; 8 bases match TRBD1. This CDR3 is built from 14 residues. Germline V gene data show CDR1 as SEHNR and CDR2 as FQNEAQ (reference sequence). Trimming cost V 1 base and J 6 bases; bases outside gene matches: 4. CDR3 bases: TGTGCCAGCAGCTTAGGGTCAGGGGGCGATGGCTACACCTTC. It specifies CASSLGSGGDGYTF.

The V and J genes are TRBV11-2 and TRBJ2-3, with D possibly matching TRBD1 (5 bases). Trimming took 5 bases from V and 4 from J, leaving 13 bases between them. Per germline, CDR1 SGHAT and CDR2 FQNNGV. This CDR3 comprises 14 residues. CDR3: CASSARARADTQYF. The CDR3 nucleotides read TGTGCCAGCAGCGCTAGGGCCAGGGCAGATACGCAGTATTTT.

The rearrangement joins TRBV19 to TRBJ1-4; D gene uncertain. The ends were cut back, 3 bases at V and 8 bases at J, with 16 bases in the middle. CDR1 is LNHDA and CDR2 is SQIVND in the germline V gene (reference sequence). This CDR3 has 15 amino acids. The chain's CDR3 is CASSIRSNRVEKLFF. CDR3 in DNA: TGTGCCAGTAGTATTAGAAGTAATAGAGTGGAAAAACTGTTTTTT.

The chain carries TRBV27 and TRBJ1-2; a weak D match, TRBD1 (6 bases). This CDR3 has 15 residues. The germline gives CDR1 MNHEY, CDR2 SMNVEV (reference sequence). The V and J ends lost 3 bases and 4 bases respectively, with 15 bases between them. CDR3 sequence: CASSLGAGGGYGYTF. CDR3 nucleotides: TGTGCCAGCAGTTTGGGGGCTGGAGGTGGCTATGGCTACACCTTC.

V usage is TRBV4-1 and J usage is TRBJ1-2; 8 bases align to TRBD1. CDR3 length: 15 amino acids. V lost 1 base and J lost 5; bases outside the gene matches: 6. CDR1 is MGHRA and CDR2 is YSYEKL in the germline V gene. In DNA form, the CDR3 reads TGCGCCAGCAGCCAAGTTGGACAGGGCCTATATGGCTACACCTTC. As protein: CASSQVGQGLYGYTF.

This chain connects TRBV2 to TRBJ2-2, with D possibly matching TRBD1 (6 bases). The CDR3 contains 15 residues. In germline, CDR1 is SNHLY, CDR2 FYNNEI. V was shortened by 5 bases and J by 1 base, with 11 bases between the two germline ends. The CDR3 spells CASSRQAQNTGELFF. CDR3 nucleotides: TGTGCCAGCAGTAGACAGGCCCAGAACACCGGGGAGCTGTTTTTT.

The V and J genes are TRBV11-1 and TRBJ1-2, with 8 bases that match TRBD1. Germline CDR1 SGHAT, CDR2 FQDESV (reference sequence). V lost 1 base, J lost 8 bases, and 9 bases stayed unmatched. The CDR3 consists of 15 residues. The CDR3 DNA follows: TGTGCCAGCAGCTTAGAAGCAGGGGGCTTCGGGGGCTACACCTTC. Translated: CASSLEAGGFGGYTF. Combining the CDR3 with reference TRBV11-1 and TRBJ1-2 gives the whole variable domain EAEVAQSPRYKITEKSQAVAFWCDPISGHATLYWYRQILGQGPELLVQFQDESVVDDSQLPKDRFSAERLKGVDSTLKIQPAELGDSAMYLCASSLEAGGFGGYTFGSGTRLTVV.

Worth noting for this clone: This specimen includes other DNA sequences encoding the same CDR3. The V call is TRBV9, the J call TRBJ2-5; 11 bases fit TRBD2. The CDR3 has 15 residues. Trimming cost V 4 bases and J 2 bases; bases outside gene matches: 4. Germline V gene lookup returns CDR1 SGDLS and CDR2 YYNGEE. As DNA, the CDR3 is TGTGCCAGCAGCCTAGCGGGGGGCCTACAAGAGACCCAGTACTTC. It translates to CASSLAGGLQETQYF.

This clone was picked up a small number of times. V and J are TRBV20-1 and TRBJ2-5; tentative D call: TRBD2 (5 bases). Deletions cut 3 bases from V and 1 base from J, with 18 bases between. Germline CDR1 reads DFQATT; CDR2 reads SNEGSKA (reference sequence). This CDR3 comprises 16 residues. CDR3 loop: CSASTLSRGAQETQYF. The CDR3 DNA reads TGCAGTGCTAGTACTCTTTCTCGGGGAGCCCAAGAGACCCAGTACTTC.

The CDR3: CASSLGQGVGNSPLHF. CDR3 in DNA: TGTGCCAGCAGCTTGGGGCAGGGGGTGGGAAATTCACCCCTCCACTTT. The chain recombines TRBV5-6 with TRBJ1-6; 7 nucleotides line up with TRBD1. Germline V gene lookup returns CDR1 SGHDT and CDR2 YYEEEE. V lost 0 bases to trimming and J lost 7 bases; unmatched junction nucleotides: 7. This CDR3 is built from 16 residues.

This sequence joins TRBV16 and TRBJ1-2; 8 bases are a match to TRBD1. This CDR3 is 14 amino acids long. Trimming removed 0 bases from V and 10 bases from J; junction bases left unmatched: 7. Germline CDR1 KGHSY, CDR2 FQNENV. In nucleotides, the CDR3 is TGTGCCAGCAGCCAATCGACAGGGGTTAACGTCTACACCTTC. Its translation: CASSQSTGVNVYTF.

V gene TRBV4-1 combines with J gene TRBJ2-3; D is perhaps TRBD1 (6 bases). Germline assignment: CDR1 MGHRA and CDR2 YSYEKL. The V end was cut by 1 base, the J end by 4 bases, with 9 bases between. The CDR3 contains 14 residues. In nucleotides, the CDR3 is TGCGCCAGCAGCCAAGTACAGGGCCCAGATACGCAGTATTTT. Encoded protein: CASSQVQGPDTQYF.

The J gene is TRBJ1-2, the V gene TRBV30; D gene unclear. CDR1 is GTSNPN and CDR2 is SVGIG in the germline V gene (reference sequence). The V and J ends lost 7 bases and 2 bases respectively, with 14 bases between them. CDR3 length: 13 residues. CDR3 protein: CASPGASNYGYTF. The CDR3 coding sequence is TGTGCCTCCCCAGGCGCCTCCAACTATGGCTACACCTTC.

The V and J genes are TRBV5-8 and TRBJ1-6; D ambiguous. The germline V gene has CDR1 SGHTS and CDR2 YDEGEE. The CDR3 spans 16 residues. V lost 0 bases and J 5 bases, leaving 12 bases between the germline ends. CDR3 nucleotides: TGTGCCAGCAGCTTGGACACCGGGATACATAATTCACCCCTCCACTTT. Translation: CASSLDTGIHNSPLHF.

The CDR3, as DNA: TGTGCCAGCAGTGACACCGGGACGACAGGGGCTGCCGGCTACACCTTC. Its protein product is CASSDTGTTGAAGYTF. V gene TRBV6-4 combines with J gene TRBJ1-2, with 8 bases fitting TRBD1. Germline-derived CDR1 and CDR2 are MRHNA and SNTAGT. V lost 2 bases to trimming and J lost 8 bases; unmatched junction nucleotides: 13. This CDR3 has 16 residues.

This chain joins TRBV10-3 and TRBJ1-2; 7 bases are a match to TRBD1. From germline, CDR1 is ENHRY and CDR2 SYGVKD. The J segment lost 4 bases and the V segment lost 3 bases, leaving 17 bases of the junction unmatched. The CDR3 spans 18 residues. CDR3 protein: CAISDPTGKDLVSYGYTF. The DNA for the CDR3 is TGTGCCATCAGTGATCCGACAGGGAAAGATTTAGTAAGCTATGGCTACACCTTC.

V usage is TRBV18 and J usage is TRBJ2-1, with TRBD1 matching 10 bases. The CDR3 spans 14 residues. Per the germline V gene, CDR1 is KGHSH and CDR2 is LQKENI. V shed 5 bases and J 8 bases; nucleotides not matched to a gene: 6. As DNA, the CDR3 is TGTGCCAGCTCATCCAGACAGGGGGCAGATGAGCAGTTCTTC. Its protein is CASSSRQGADEQFF.